A single sample is the source of the 8 T cell receptor beta chains below, sequenced in a study of T cells after yellow fever vaccination (dated by TCRdb to the late 2010s). Receptor libraries were prepared by 5' RACE. Sequencing instrument: Illumina NovaSeq 6000. The public reads were quality trimmed at Q25 with fastp and then assembled into clones with MiXCR by TCRdb, keeping productive beta chains. Rows with one shared CDR3 protein collapse into an entry with the most common genes and DNA. The table for this sample lists some 150,000 distinct CDR3 sequences; approximately 10% of them were counted only once. The leading ten clones occupy around 34% of the sample. Interpreted using the paper, the treatment or condition label stands for: live attenuated yellow fever vaccine strain. This sample comprised CD8+ T cells sorted from PBMCs, obtained 15 days after the yellow fever booster vaccination. The receptors come from a man between 18 and 35 years old who received the YFV17D yellow fever vaccine.

There are a few counts of this clonotype. The chain links TRBV5-4 to TRBJ2-7, with D perhaps TRBD1 or TRBD2 (5 bases each). The CDR3 consists of 13 residues. The V end was cut by 0 bases, the J end by 4 bases, with 8 bases between. The germline CDR1 and CDR2 sequences are SGHNT and YYREEE (reference sequence). CDR3: CASSLVEGYEQYF. DNA for the CDR3: TGTGCCAGCAGCTTGGTCGAGGGGTACGAGCAGTACTTC.

In this sample, this clonotype turned up a few times. CDR3: CASGTKYNEQFF. The DNA of the CDR3 is TGTGCCAGCGGGACCAAGTACAATGAGCAGTTCTTC. The chain combines TRBV7-9 with TRBJ2-1; tentatively, D is TRBD1 or TRBD2 (5 bases each). The CDR3 sequence is 12 residues long. Germline V CDR1 and CDR2: SEHNR, FQNEAQ (reference sequence). Trimming stripped 8 bases from V and 4 bases from J, with 9 bases between.

This clonotype was seen only a few times. The J gene is TRBJ2-5, the V gene TRBV5-1; D is perhaps TRBD2 (5 bases). The CDR3 is made up of 13 amino acids. Trimming cost V 3 bases and J 3 bases, with 9 bases left between them. CDR1 and CDR2 from the germline V gene are SGHRS and YFSETQ. CDR3 nucleotides: TGCGCCAGCAGCTCGGAGAGGGAAGAGACCCAGTACTTC. This encodes CASSSEREETQYF.

This clonotype was found a few times. The chain carries TRBV6-2 or TRBV6-3 and TRBJ2-3; 9 bases fit TRBD1. The V segment lost 7 bases and the J segment 5 bases; nucleotides outside the gene matches: 19. The CDR3 loop spans 18 amino acids. CDR1 and CDR2 from the germline V gene are MNHEY and SVGEGT. The CDR3 sequence is CASTHRELQGARVDTQYF. The CDR3 coding sequence is TGTGCCAGCACCCACCGGGAACTACAGGGGGCGCGTGTAGATACGCAGTATTTT.

This clonotype was detected ten times or more. V is TRBV4-2 and J is TRBJ2-5; 7 positions agree with TRBD2. Germline CDR1 and CDR2: LGHNA and YNFKEQ. The CDR3 runs to 17 residues. Trimming cost V 0 bases and J 10 bases; bases outside gene matches: 17. The CDR3 sequence is CASSQDFGGGPRGSQYF. Here the CDR3 DNA reads TGTGCCAGCAGCCAAGATTTTGGCGGGGGTCCCCGGGGGAGCCAGTACTTC.

This clonotype was seen more than once but under ten times. The gene calls are TRBV6-2 or TRBV6-3 and TRBJ2-1, with 12 positions matching TRBD2. This CDR3 has 17 residues. Trimming at V came to 2 bases and at J to 8 bases, leaving 10 bases not matched to a gene. The V gene's germline CDR1 is MNHEY and CDR2 SVGEGT. In DNA, the CDR3 is TGTGCCAGCAGTTACGGGGCTAGCGGGGGGGTTATCGATGAGCAGTTCTTC. Residues: CASSYGASGGVIDEQFF.

J is TRBJ2-7 and V is TRBV6-2 or TRBV6-3; TRBD1 is a possible D gene (6 bases). V was pared by 2 bases and J by 5 bases, with 16 bases between. The CDR3 covers 15 residues. From germline, CDR1 is MNHEY and CDR2 SVGEGT. CDR3 region: CASSYVCQGHHEQYV. CDR3 DNA: TGTGCCAGCAGTTACGTGTGCCAGGGGCACCACGAGCAGTACGTC.

This clonotype was found a few times. This chain's CDR3 is CASSLWTGNTEAFF. CDR3 sequence (DNA): TGTGCCAGCAGTCTATGGACAGGGAACACTGAAGCTTTCTTT. This chain joins TRBV12-3 or TRBV12-4 and TRBJ1-1, with 7 nucleotides matching TRBD1. After removal of 5 bases from V and 1 base from J, the junction contained 4 bases not matched to a gene. CDR3 length: 14 residues.